A selection of T cell receptor beta chains follows, all from one sample in a study of shared clonotypes between healthy human individuals. Here immunoSEQ multiplex PCR was the method, and the copy in TCRdb shows in-frame clones only, minus some. This table has hundreds of thousands of clones, about 95% appearing once. Sequencing was performed on naive CD8+ T cells sorted from blood. The receptor set was obtained from a woman in her 30s in good health. The CDR3 runs from the conserved cysteine through the conserved F or W. The D gene is left open where the match is weak. Clone size is given for some rows only: seen once, a few or many times, or a class if the clone is expanded.

clone_size	v_call	d_call	j_call	cdr3_nt	cdr3_aa
once	TRBV21-1	NA	TRBJ2-1	TGTGCCAGCAGCAAAGATGAGACGCCTAGCGGACATCCCTACAATGAGCAGTTCTTC	CASSKDETPSGHPYNEQFF
NA	TRBV18	TRBD1	TRBJ2-5	TGTGCCAGCTCACCAACAGGGGGTTCATTGGAGACCCAGTACTTC	CASSPTGGSLETQYF
NA	TRBV5-6	NA	TRBJ2-2	TGTGCCAGCAGCTTGGTATGGACAGACAACACCGGGGAGCTGTTTTTT	CASSLVWTDNTGELFF
NA	TRBV4-1	TRBD1	TRBJ1-1	TGCGCCAGCAGCCAAGTGGGGGACAGGGCCGTACGTGTCTTT	CASSQVGDRAVRVF
NA	TRBV28	TRBD1	TRBJ1-1	TGTGCCAGCAGCTCTGACAGGGTCACTGAAGCTTTCTTT	CASSSDRVTEAFF
NA	TRBV19	TRBD2	TRBJ2-5	TGTGCCAGTAGTACTCGGACTAGCTACGTAGAGACCCAGTACTTC	CASSTRTSYVETQYF
NA	TRBV21-1	NA	TRBJ2-5	TGTGCCAGCAGCGCCTTAACGGGAATCGACAGGCAAGAGACCCAGTACTTC	CASSALTGIDRQETQYF
NA	TRBV19	TRBD1	TRBJ1-5	TGTGCCAGTAGTATAGGCCCGGGACAGGGGCCTAATCAGCCCCAGCATTTT	CASSIGPGQGPNQPQHF
NA	TRBV9	NA	TRBJ2-1	TGTGCCAGCTCTACTTCCCGTAGCGGCTACAATGAGCAGTTCTTC	CASSTSRSGYNEQFF
NA	TRBV18	TRBD1	TRBJ2-3	TGTGCCAGCTCACCAATTAGACAGGGTCACTTTTCCACAGATACGCAGTATTTT	CASSPIRQGHFSTDTQYF
NA	TRBV9	TRBD1	TRBJ2-7	TGTGCCAGCAGCCAGACAGGGGATCCCCACGAGCAGTACTTC	CASSQTGDPHEQYF
NA	TRBV7-8	NA	TRBJ2-2	TGTGCCAGCAGCCCGGGGACCGAGGGGATCCTCGGGGAGCTGTTTTTT	CASSPGTEGILGELFF
NA	TRBV27	NA	TRBJ2-7	TGTGCCAGCAGTTTCTCGTCTGGGTCTAGGGTATACGAGCAGTACTTC	CASSFSSGSRVYEQYF
NA	TRBV7-2	NA	TRBJ1-1	TGTGCCAGCAGCTTAAGGGGAAACATGAACACTGAAGCTTTCTTT	CASSLRGNMNTEAFF
NA	TRBV25-1	NA	TRBJ1-1	TGTGCCAGCAGTGAATTATGGCAGGGGAACACTGAAGCTTTCTTT	CASSELWQGNTEAFF
NA	TRBV28	NA	TRBJ1-2	TGTGCCAGCAGTTCCATTTTTCGAACAGGGAACTATGGCTACACCTTC	CASSSIFRTGNYGYTF
NA	TRBV7-8	NA	TRBJ2-7	TGTGCCAGCAGCTTAGAGGGGGGAGCGTCCGTCGAGCAGTACTTC	CASSLEGGASVEQYF
NA	TRBV13	TRBD2	TRBJ2-5	TGTGCCAGCAGTTACCAAGCGGGAGGAGGAGAGACCCAGTACTTC	CASSYQAGGGETQYF
NA	TRBV7-9	NA	TRBJ1-1	TGTGCCAGCAGGCCGATGGTAGGCACTGAAGCTTTCTTT	CASRPMVGTEAFF
NA	TRBV27	TRBD2	TRBJ2-7	TGTGCCAGCAGTCCCACCGCAGCGGGAGCTGCCAACGAGCAGTACTTC	CASSPTAAGAANEQYF
NA	TRBV28	NA	TRBJ2-5	TGTGCCAGCAGGGCCCCGGGACTGCCACAAGAGACCCAGTACTTC	CASRAPGLPQETQYF
NA	TRBV20-1	NA	TRBJ2-1	TGCAGTGCTAGACTAGTAGATGAGCAGTTCTTC	CSARLVDEQFF
NA	TRBV4-1	TRBD2	TRBJ2-3	TGCGCCAGCAGCCAACAACCTAGTACGGGAGGGCCTGGGGATACGCAGTATTTT	CASSQQPSTGGPGDTQYF
NA	TRBV28	NA	TRBJ2-7	TGTGCCAGCAGCCCTAGGGGCTACGAGCAGTACTTC	CASSPRGYEQYF